Following are 23 T cell receptor beta chains from one sample sequenced in a study of T cells in Graves' hyperthyroidism and ophthalmopathy (dated by TCRdb to the late 2010s). Libraries came from multiplex PCR. Data came from an Illumina HiSeq 2000. The TCR beta CDR3 regions were amplified from the RNA transcripts. A first-round RT-PCR of the TCR CDR3 used the HTBI primer set with the Qiagen OneStep RT-PCR kit. Starting from the raw public reads, TCRdb applied fastp trimming at Q25, assembled clones with MiXCR and retained in-frame beta chains. Entries are consolidated by CDR3 protein sequence, retaining the most common genes and DNA. This sample has some 200,000 distinct CDR3 sequences in its table, and 17% of those were observed once. About 50% of the sample is in the top ten clones. Sequenced: blood. All receptors come from a woman aged 50 to 65 with Graves' hyperthyroidism.

This clonotype has more than one count but fewer than ten. A much bigger clone sits one base away, suggesting this may be a read error. The gene calls are TRBV7-8 and TRBJ2-5; perhaps TRBD1 as D (5 bases). The CDR3 is 13 amino acids. CDR1 is SGHVS and CDR2 is FQNEAQ in the germline V gene. CDR3 sequence reads: CASSSHQSRGLHF. For the CDR3, the DNA is TGTGCCAGCAGCTCACATCAGAGTAGGGGCTTACACTTC.

This clonotype was picked up many times. V gene TRBV18 combines with J gene TRBJ1-1; no definite D call. Germline V gives CDR1 KGHSH, CDR2 LQKENI. V lost 3 bases and J lost 7, with 9 bases in between. The CDR3 runs to 12 residues. The CDR3 DNA reads as TGTGCCAGCTCACCGTTGACGGTTGAAGCTTTCTTT. Translating it yields CASSPLTVEAFF. Combining the CDR3 with reference TRBV18 and TRBJ1-1 gives the whole variable domain NAGVMQNPRHLVRRRGQEARLRCSPMKGHSHVYWYRQLPEEGLKFMVYLQKENIIDESGMPKERFSAEFPKEGPSILRIQQVVRGDSAAYFCASSPLTVEAFFGQGTRLTVV.

This clonotype was counted ten times or more. This chain uses TRBV2 with TRBJ2-1, with TRBD1 matching over 8 bases. CDR1 and CDR2 from the germline V gene are SNHLY and FYNNEI. The CDR3 has 14 amino acids. With 4 bases clipped from V and 6 bases from J, the junction kept 5 bases outside the gene matches. The CDR3: CASSGQGASNEQFF. The DNA of the CDR3 is TGTGCCAGCAGTGGGCAGGGGGCATCCAATGAGCAGTTCTTC.

DNA of the CDR3: TGTGCCAGCTCACCACCAATTTCTAGCGGGAGGGATGAGCAGTTCTTC. It translates to CASSPPISSGRDEQFF. The chain uses TRBV18 and TRBJ2-1, with TRBD2 identical over 12 bases. CDR3 length equals 16 residues. CDR1 KGHSH and CDR2 LQKENI come from the germline V gene. The J segment lost 8 bases and the V segment lost 0 bases, leaving 5 bases of the junction unmatched.

The chain links TRBV10-3 to TRBJ2-7; TRBD1 matches at 8 bases. The CDR3 consists of 13 residues. Losses at the gene ends were 8 bases for V and 0 bases for J; bases not matched to a gene: 3. Germline V CDR1 and CDR2: ENHRY, SYGVKD. CDR3 sequence: CAIEGQDSYEQYF. The DNA for the CDR3 is TGTGCCATCGAGGGACAGGACTCCTACGAGCAGTACTTC.

This clonotype has a handful of counts. J is TRBJ2-5 and V is TRBV5-4; D gene uncertain. The CDR3 has 11 residues. Germline V gene lookup returns CDR1 SGHNT and CDR2 YYREEE (reference sequence). The V gene lost 2 bases and the J gene lost 7 bases, with 6 bases spanning the gap. CDR3 nucleotides: TGTGCCAGCAGCTTCTTGGGGACCCAGTACTTC. This gives the protein CASSFLGTQYF.

V is TRBV16 and J is TRBJ1-1, with D perhaps matching TRBD1 (5 bases). Germline lookup yields CDR1 KGHSY and CDR2 FQNENV. With 4 bases removed from V and 10 bases from J, the gap between germline ends came to 19 bases. CDR3 length: 14 residues. The CDR3 DNA reads TGTGCCAGCAGCCCACTACCGGGGCCTGGGGGAGCTTTCTTT. It yields the protein CASSPLPGPGGAFF.

Concerning this clonotype itself: Possible read error: a much larger clone is one base away. The V call is TRBV12-3 or TRBV12-4, the J call TRBJ2-1, with a weak D call TRBD1 (5 bases). The CDR3 runs to 17 residues. In DNA, the CDR3 is TGTGCCGGCAGTTTAGGGGTAGGTGAGAGCTCCTACAATGAGCAGTTCTTC. Amino acids: CAGSLGVGESSYNEQFF.

This clonotype was observed many times. The chain is built from TRBV7-2 and TRBJ1-1; no firm D call. This CDR3 comprises 14 residues. Trimming removed 1 base at V and 2 bases at J, with 8 bases between. Germline V gene data show CDR1 as SGHTA and CDR2 as FQGNSA. CDR3 DNA sequence: TGTGCCAGCAGCTTAGTAGGACTCAACACTGAAGCTTTCTTT. Translating gives CASSLVGLNTEAFF. The full variable domain, with the rest looked up from reference TRBV7-2 and TRBJ1-1, is GAGVSQSPSNKVTEKGKDVELRCDPISGHTALYWYRQSLGQGLEFLIYFQGNSAPDKSGLPSDRFSAERTGGSVSTLTIQRTQQEDSAVYLCASSLVGLNTEAFFGQGTRLTVV.

This clonotype was counted a few times. The chain joins TRBV29-1 to TRBJ1-1, with D perhaps matching TRBD1 (5 bases). CDR1 and CDR2 (germline): SQVTM, ANQGSEA. V was shortened by 6 bases and J by 1 base, with 12 bases between the two germline ends. The CDR3 has 13 residues. Here the CDR3 DNA reads TGCAGCGTCTGGGGGGGACCGAACACTGAAGCTTTCTTT. Amino acid sequence: CSVWGGPNTEAFF. The full variable domain, its missing parts supplied by reference TRBV29-1 and TRBJ1-1, is SAVISQKPSRDICQRGTSLTIQCQVDSQVTMMFWYRQQPGQSLTLIATANQGSEATYESGFVIDKFPISRPNLTFSTLTVSNMSPEDSSIYLCSVWGGPNTEAFFGQGTRLTVV.

This clonotype appeared many times. V and J are TRBV12-3 or TRBV12-4 and TRBJ1-5; tentatively, D is TRBD1 (5 bases). Trimming left V 3 bases short and J 7 bases short, with 10 bases between. The CDR3 has 13 residues. CDR3 in amino acids: CASSLTARQPQHF. The CDR3, as DNA: TGTGCCAGCAGTTTGACAGCCCGACAGCCCCAGCATTTT.

This clonotype has ten or more counts. This chain connects TRBV11-3 to TRBJ1-4; possible D gene TRBD1, 5 bases. CDR1 is SGHNT, CDR2 YENEEA, per germline. With 6 bases removed from V and 3 bases from J, the gap between germline ends came to 17 bases. This CDR3 comprises 16 residues. CDR3 residues: CASRGGTAGANEKLFF. The CDR3 coding sequence is TGTGCCAGCAGGGGCGGGACGGCGGGGGCTAATGAAAAACTGTTTTTT.

There are many counts of this clonotype. The rearrangement joins TRBV12-3 or TRBV12-4 to TRBJ2-1; D may be TRBD2 (6 bases). The CDR3 totals 13 residues. The ends were cut back, 7 bases at V and 8 bases at J, with 15 bases in the middle. The CDR3, as DNA: TGTGCCAGCACCGGGACTTTGGGTCATGAGCAGTTCTTC. This sequence encodes CASTGTLGHEQFF.

This clonotype was observed many times. This sequence joins TRBV11-2 and TRBJ2-7; D perhaps matches TRBD2 (6 bases). Trimming pared 5 bases from V and 0 bases from J, leaving 14 bases between. Germline V lookup: CDR1 SGHAT, CDR2 FQNNGV. The CDR3 is 15 residues long. CDR3 region: CASSPPGLSSYEQYF. DNA of the CDR3: TGTGCCAGCAGCCCCCCGGGACTCAGCTCCTACGAGCAGTACTTC.

The table lists this clonotype with many counts. J is TRBJ2-1 and V is TRBV9; D could derive from TRBD1 or TRBD2 (5 bases each). The V end was cut by 1 base, the J end by 7 bases, with 12 bases between. The V gene's germline CDR1 is SGDLS and CDR2 YYNGEE. CDR3 length: 14 residues. The CDR3 here is CASSVRDPLNEQFF. The CDR3 nucleotides read TGTGCCAGCAGCGTAAGGGACCCCTTGAATGAGCAGTTCTTC.

This clonotype was found many times. This chain connects TRBV3-1 to TRBJ2-7; 7 bases align to TRBD1. CDR1 and CDR2 from the germline V gene are LGHDT and YNNKEL (reference sequence). The CDR3 loop spans 18 amino acids. Trimming cost V 5 bases and J 2 bases; bases outside gene matches: 18. CDR3 residues: CASSTRDRVSPHPYEQYF. The CDR3 bases are TGTGCCAGCAGCACTCGGGACAGAGTCTCCCCTCACCCCTACGAGCAGTACTTC.

The rearrangement uses TRBV20-1 and TRBJ1-2; the D gene is possibly TRBD1 (5 bases). Germline CDR1 DFQATT, CDR2 SNEGSKA (reference sequence). This CDR3 spans 11 amino acids. V was shortened by 7 bases and J by 5 bases, with 11 bases between the two germline ends. The CDR3 protein is CSGGLLYGYTF. The CDR3 nucleotides read TGCAGTGGGGGACTCCTTTATGGCTACACCTTC.

This sequence joins TRBV18 and TRBJ2-2, with TRBD1 matching 7 bases. The CDR3 spans 15 residues. The J segment lost 6 bases and the V segment lost 3 bases, leaving 7 bases of the junction unmatched. Looked up from germline, CDR1 is KGHSH and CDR2 is LQKENI. In nucleotides, the CDR3 is TGTGCCAGCTCACCCCGACAGGGATCGGCCGGGGAGCTGTTTTTT. It is translated as CASSPRQGSAGELFF.

This clonotype has a single count. The gene calls are TRBV11-3 and TRBJ1-2, with 7 positions matching TRBD1. The CDR3 extends over 16 amino acids. The germline V gene has CDR1 SGHNT and CDR2 YENEEA. The junction had 13 bases not matched to a gene; V was cut back by 5 bases and J by 4 bases. CDR3 protein: CASSHLGQVASYGYTF. As DNA, the CDR3 is TGTGCCAGCAGCCATCTTGGACAGGTAGCAAGCTATGGCTACACCTTC.

J is TRBJ1-3 and V is TRBV19; D not resolved. Between the trimmed V and J ends, which lost 1 base and 0 bases, there was a span of 7 bases. In germline, CDR1 is LNHDA, CDR2 SQIVND (reference sequence). This CDR3 comprises 15 residues. Here the CDR3 reads CASSIGGTSGNTIYF. CDR3 coding DNA: TGTGCCAGTAGTATAGGAGGCACCTCTGGAAACACCATATATTTT. Complete variable domain (other parts from reference TRBV19 and TRBJ1-3): DGGITQSPKYLFRKEGQNVTLSCEQNLNHDAMYWYRQDPGQGLRLIYYSQIVNDFQKGDIAEGYSVSREKKESFPLTVTSAQKNPTAFYLCASSIGGTSGNTIYFGEGSWLTVV.

This clonotype was found many times. The chain recombines TRBV9 with TRBJ1-1; tentative D call: TRBD1 (5 bases). Germline CDR1 SGDLS, CDR2 YYNGEE. CDR3 length: 16 residues. The germline V and J ends were trimmed by 0 bases and 1 base, with 13 bases remaining between them. CDR3: CASSVDSRRGNTEAFF. CDR3 in DNA: TGTGCCAGCAGCGTAGACAGTCGGAGGGGGAACACTGAAGCTTTCTTT.

The sample holds many counts of this clonotype. This chain joins TRBV28 and TRBJ2-5; D possibly corresponds to TRBD1 (5 bases). The V end lost 7 bases, the J end lost 4 bases, and 19 bases lay between the germline ends. CDR1 and CDR2 from the germline V gene are MDHEN and SYDVKM. CDR3 length: 15 amino acids. The CDR3 here is CASTSAKQGLETQYF. CDR3 coding DNA: TGTGCCAGCACCTCAGCAAAGCAGGGTTTAGAGACCCAGTACTTC.

This chain links TRBV7-9 with TRBJ1-1; D remains ambiguous. V was cut by 0 bases and J by 2 bases, with 10 bases left in between. The germline V gene encodes CDR1 SEHNR and CDR2 FQNEAQ (reference sequence). The length of the CDR3 is 15 residues. CDR3 residues: CASSLAFEENTEAFF. In nucleotides, the CDR3 is TGTGCCAGCAGCTTAGCGTTTGAGGAAAACACTGAAGCTTTCTTT. Full variable domain (rest looked up from reference TRBV7-9 and TRBJ1-1): DTGVSQNPRHKITKRGQNVTFRCDPISEHNRLYWYRQTLGQGPEFLTYFQNEAQLEKSRLLSDRFSAERPKGSFSTLEIQRTEQGDSAMYLCASSLAFEENTEAFFGQGTRLTVV.